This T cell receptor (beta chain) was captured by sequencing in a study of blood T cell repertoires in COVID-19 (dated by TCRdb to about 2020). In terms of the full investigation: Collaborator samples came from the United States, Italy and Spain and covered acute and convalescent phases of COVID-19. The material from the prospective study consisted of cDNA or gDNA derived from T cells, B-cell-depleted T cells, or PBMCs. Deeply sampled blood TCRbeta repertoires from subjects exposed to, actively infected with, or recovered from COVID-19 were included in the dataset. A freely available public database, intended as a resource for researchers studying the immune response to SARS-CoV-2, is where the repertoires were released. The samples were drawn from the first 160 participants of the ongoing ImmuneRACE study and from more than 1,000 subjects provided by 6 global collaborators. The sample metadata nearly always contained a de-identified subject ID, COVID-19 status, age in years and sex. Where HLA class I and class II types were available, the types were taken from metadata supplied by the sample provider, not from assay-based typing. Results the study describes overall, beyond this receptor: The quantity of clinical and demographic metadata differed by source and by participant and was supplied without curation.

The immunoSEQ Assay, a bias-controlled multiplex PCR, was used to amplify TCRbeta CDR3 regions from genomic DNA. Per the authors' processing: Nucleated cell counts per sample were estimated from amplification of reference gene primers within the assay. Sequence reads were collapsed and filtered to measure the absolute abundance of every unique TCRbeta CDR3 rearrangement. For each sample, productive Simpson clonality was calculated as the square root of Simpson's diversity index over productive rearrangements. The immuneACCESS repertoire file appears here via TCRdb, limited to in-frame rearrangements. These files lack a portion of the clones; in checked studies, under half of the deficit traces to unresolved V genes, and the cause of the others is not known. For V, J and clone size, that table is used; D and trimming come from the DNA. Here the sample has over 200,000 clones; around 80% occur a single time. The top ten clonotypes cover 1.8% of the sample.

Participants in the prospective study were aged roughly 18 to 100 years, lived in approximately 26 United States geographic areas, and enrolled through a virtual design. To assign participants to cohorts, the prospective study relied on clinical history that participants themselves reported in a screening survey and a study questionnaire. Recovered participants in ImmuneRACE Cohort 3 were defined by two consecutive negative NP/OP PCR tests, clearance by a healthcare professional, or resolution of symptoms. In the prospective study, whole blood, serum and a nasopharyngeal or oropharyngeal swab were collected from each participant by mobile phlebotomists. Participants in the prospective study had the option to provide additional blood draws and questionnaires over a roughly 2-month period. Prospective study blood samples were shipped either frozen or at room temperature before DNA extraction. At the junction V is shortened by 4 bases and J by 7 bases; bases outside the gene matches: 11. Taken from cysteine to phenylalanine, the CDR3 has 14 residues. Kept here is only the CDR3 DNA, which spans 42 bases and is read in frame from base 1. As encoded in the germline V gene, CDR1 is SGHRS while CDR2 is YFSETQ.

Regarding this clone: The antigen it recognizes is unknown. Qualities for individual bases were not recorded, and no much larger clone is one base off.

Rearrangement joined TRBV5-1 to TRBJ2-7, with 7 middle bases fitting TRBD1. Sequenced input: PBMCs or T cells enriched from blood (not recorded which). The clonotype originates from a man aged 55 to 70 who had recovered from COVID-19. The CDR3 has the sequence CASSRTGTANEQYF. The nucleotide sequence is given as TGCGCCAGCAGCAGGACCGGGACAGCAAATGAGCAGTACTTC.